These 10 T cell receptor beta chains were sequenced from one sample in a study of blood T cell repertoires in COVID-19. The method was immunoSEQ multiplex PCR; TCRdb's version includes in-frame clones alone and lacks a portion of them. Of 50,000 or so clones detected, 85% to 95% appear once; the ten largest clones hold 1%. Sequencing used peripheral blood. The receptor set was obtained from a man aged 60 to 75 with COVID-19, enrolled during active disease.

The chain uses TRBV30 and TRBJ1-4; D is possibly TRBD1 (5 bases). The CDR3 extends over 16 amino acids. Trimming took off 5 bases at V and 8 bases at J, with 24 bases between the two ends. Germline V CDR1 and CDR2: GTSNPN, SVGIG (reference sequence). The CDR3 DNA follows: TGTGCCTGGGGAAACAGGTCCGGGGGGAAGGGAGAAAAACTGTTTTTT. This sequence encodes CAWGNRSGGKGEKLFF.

The rearrangement uses TRBV18 and TRBJ2-1; 8 bases match TRBD2. The CDR3 totals 14 residues. V dropped 6 bases and J dropped 7; count of bases not matched to a gene: 8. Germline V gene lookup returns CDR1 KGHSH and CDR2 LQKENI. CDR3 in DNA: TGTGCCAGCTCGCCCGGACTAGCCCGGAATGAGCAGTTCTTC. It specifies CASSPGLARNEQFF. The full variable domain, with the rest looked up from reference TRBV18 and TRBJ2-1, is NAGVMQNPRHLVRRRGQEARLRCSPMKGHSHVYWYRQLPEEGLKFMVYLQKENIIDESGMPKERFSAEFPKEGPSILRIQQVVRGDSAAYFCASSPGLARNEQFFGPGTRLTVL.

This clone was counted a single time. The V and J genes are TRBV18 and TRBJ2-1, with 13 bases lining up with TRBD2. The CDR3 runs 15 residues. The V segment lost 5 bases and the J segment 8 bases; nucleotides outside the gene matches: 6. CDR1 and CDR2 (germline): KGHSH, LQKENI. The CDR3 protein is CASSSGTSGVDEQFF. CDR3 nucleotide sequence: TGTGCCAGCTCATCCGGGACTAGCGGGGTGGATGAGCAGTTCTTC. The whole variable domain, remainder taken from reference TRBV18 and TRBJ2-1, is NAGVMQNPRHLVRRRGQEARLRCSPMKGHSHVYWYRQLPEEGLKFMVYLQKENIIDESGMPKERFSAEFPKEGPSILRIQQVVRGDSAAYFCASSSGTSGVDEQFFGPGTRLTVL.

This clone came up a few times. This chain connects TRBV4-1 to TRBJ2-1; D possibly corresponds to TRBD1 (5 bases). This CDR3 contains 15 residues. Germline V gene lookup returns CDR1 MGHRA and CDR2 YSYEKL. V was clipped by 0 bases and J by 4 bases, with 10 bases between them. The CDR3 bases are TGCGCCAGCAGCCAAGATGGGCAGGGATACAATGAGCAGTTCTTC. Translated, it gives CASSQDGQGYNEQFF.

The rearrangement joins TRBV6-6 to TRBJ2-5, with 7 nucleotides matching TRBD1. This CDR3 is built from 14 residues. Germline trimming cut 2 bases from V and 5 bases from J; bases unmatched to any gene: 5. Germline V gene data show CDR1 as MNHNY and CDR2 as SVGAGI (reference sequence). The CDR3 spells CASSYGDSHETQYF. CDR3 bases: TGTGCCAGCAGTTACGGGGACAGCCACGAGACCCAGTACTTC.

This clone was seen only once. This chain connects TRBV10-1 to TRBJ1-1, with D possibly matching TRBD1 (5 bases). The germline V gene has CDR1 WNHNN and CDR2 SYGVQD (reference sequence). V was pared by 4 bases and J by 0 bases, with 18 bases between. This CDR3 has 17 residues. DNA of the CDR3: TGCGCCAGCAGTGGGAGACAGAGCCCCGACATGAACACTGAAGCTTTCTTT. Translation gives CASSGRQSPDMNTEAFF.

The chain has TRBV30 and TRBJ2-3; tentatively, D is TRBD1 (6 bases). Per the germline V gene, CDR1 is GTSNPN and CDR2 is SVGIG (reference sequence). CDR3 length equals 15 residues. Trimming removed 6 bases at V and 2 bases at J, with 18 bases between. CDR3 in DNA: TGTGCCTGCAACAGGGCGACAACAATCACAGATACGCAGTATTTT. Translated, it gives CACNRATTITDTQYF.

The chain uses TRBV11-1 and TRBJ2-4, with 7 bases lining up with TRBD2. CDR1 and CDR2 from the germline V gene are SGHAT and FQDESV (reference sequence). J lost 9 bases, V lost 3 bases, and 5 bases had no gene match. This CDR3 is built from 13 residues. DNA for the CDR3: TGTGCCAGCAGCTTTGCCGGGAGGAGCATTCAGTACTTC. As protein: CASSFAGRSIQYF. The complete variable domain, with remaining parts taken from reference TRBV11-1 and TRBJ2-4, reads EAEVAQSPRYKITEKSQAVAFWCDPISGHATLYWYRQILGQGPELLVQFQDESVVDDSQLPKDRFSAERLKGVDSTLKIQPAELGDSAMYLCASSFAGRSIQYFGAGTRLSVL.

This chain joins TRBV10-3 and TRBJ2-7, with a weak D call TRBD2 (6 bases). This CDR3 is 13 amino acids long. Germline CDR1 reads ENHRY; CDR2 reads SYGVKD. Trimming removed 10 bases at V and 0 bases at J, with 13 bases between. The chain's CDR3 is CASGDRASYEQYF. The CDR3 DNA reads as TGTGCCAGCGGGGACCGAGCCTCCTACGAGCAGTACTTC.

The rearrangement links TRBV24-1 to TRBJ2-7, with D uncertain. From germline, CDR1 is KGHDR and CDR2 SFDVKD. The V and J ends lost 2 bases and 4 bases respectively, with 2 bases between them. This CDR3 contains 11 residues. CDR3 in DNA: TGTGCCACCAGTGATTCTTACGAGCAGTACTTC. Translated, it gives CATSDSYEQYF.